This T cell receptor (beta chain) is from a study of shared clonotypes between healthy human individuals. In the case of this clone: Its target is not known.

Libraries were prepared by immunoSEQ multiplex PCR; TCRdb keeps only in-frame clonotypes and omits some of them. The table records roughly 700,000 clones, about 92% of them present only once. Germline V gene sequence: CDR1 ENHRY, CDR2 SYGVKD. Trimming took 0 bases from V and 1 from J; bases not matched to a gene: 20. The CDR3 covers 21 residues. Regarding the study as a whole: The researchers took only blood, and tissue repertoires probably look different.

The rearrangement uses TRBV10-3 and TRBJ1-2; 7 positions match TRBD1. The TCR comes from a man aged 18 to 29 in good health. Some clones in this sample may be carry-over from other donors' samples. Sequencing was performed on memory CD8+ T cells from PBMCs. Noted subset: CD45RO+ cells pooled with CCR7-negative TemRA cells. The CDR3 sequence: CAISESSRDRHSGELNYGYTF. CDR3 bases: TGTGCCATCAGTGAGTCGTCCCGGGACAGACATTCCGGGGAACTTAACTATGGCTACACCTTC.